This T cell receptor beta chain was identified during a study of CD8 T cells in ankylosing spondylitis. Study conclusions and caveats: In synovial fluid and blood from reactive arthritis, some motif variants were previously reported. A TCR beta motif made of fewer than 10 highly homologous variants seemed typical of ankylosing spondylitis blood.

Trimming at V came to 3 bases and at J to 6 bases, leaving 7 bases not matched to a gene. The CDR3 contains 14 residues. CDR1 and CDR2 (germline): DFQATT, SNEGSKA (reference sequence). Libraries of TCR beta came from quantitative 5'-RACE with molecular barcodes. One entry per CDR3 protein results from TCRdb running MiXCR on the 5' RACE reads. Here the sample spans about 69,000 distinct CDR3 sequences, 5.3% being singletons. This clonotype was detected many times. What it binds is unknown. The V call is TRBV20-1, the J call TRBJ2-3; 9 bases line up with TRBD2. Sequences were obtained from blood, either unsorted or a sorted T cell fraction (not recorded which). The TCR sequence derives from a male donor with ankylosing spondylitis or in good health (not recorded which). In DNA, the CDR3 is TGCAGTGCTAGTTCTGCGGGGGGGCCGGATACGCAGTATTTT. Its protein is CSASSAGGPDTQYF.